The 22 T cell receptor beta chains given below trace back to one sample, sequenced in a study of OX40 agonist ivuxolimab in advanced cancers. TCRdb keeps only in-frame clones here, not all; method: immunoSEQ multiplex PCR. The table shows fewer than 120,000 clones, with roughly 89% occurring only once. The sequencing here drew on CD4+ or CD8+ T cells sorted from blood, taken in a trial of the OX40 agonist ivuxolimab. The origin of the receptors is an adult with an advanced solid tumor such as melanoma, head and neck, liver or kidney cancer.

This clone was detected only once. Other DNA sequences within the sample encode an identical CDR3. The rearrangement joins TRBV7-8 to TRBJ1-1; D is undetermined. Per germline, CDR1 SGHVS and CDR2 FQNEAQ. This CDR3 contains 15 residues. Trimming shortened V by 6 bases and J by 3 bases, and 17 bases separated the two germline ends. The CDR3 is CASRPVLGPYTEAFF. The CDR3 DNA sequence: TGTGCCAGCAGACCGGTCTTAGGACCCTACACTGAAGCTTTCTTT.

J is TRBJ2-3 and V is TRBV11-1; D might be TRBD1 (5 bases). Germline lookup yields CDR1 SGHAT and CDR2 FQDESV (reference sequence). CDR3 length equals 17 residues. Trimming took 3 bases from V and 2 from J, leaving 18 bases between them. CDR3 region: CASSLVGAKPFTDTQYF. In nucleotides, the CDR3 is TGTGCCAGCAGCTTGGTTGGGGCCAAGCCATTCACAGATACGCAGTATTTT.

CDR3 sequence reads: CATRPGNPTDTQYF. The CDR3 bases are TGTGCCACGCGGCCCGGTAACCCCACAGATACGCAGTATTTT. V is TRBV6-6 and J is TRBJ2-3; D not resolved. Deletions cut 10 bases from V and 2 bases from J, with 16 bases between. The CDR3 runs to 14 residues. Looked up from germline, CDR1 is MNHNY and CDR2 is SVGAGI (reference sequence).

The J gene is TRBJ2-7, the V gene TRBV18, with 8 bases aligning to TRBD1. The CDR3 is 15 amino acids. Germline lookup yields CDR1 KGHSH and CDR2 LQKENI. V gave up 4 bases and J gave up 2 bases; unmatched junction bases: 7. The CDR3 is CASSLSRDRPYEQYF. CDR3 coding DNA: TGTGCCAGCTCACTTTCCCGGGACAGGCCCTACGAGCAGTACTTC.

The count of this clone is one. This chain connects TRBV27 to TRBJ1-5; D is possibly TRBD1 (6 bases). Trimming cost V 5 bases and J 6 bases, with 14 bases left between them. The CDR3 consists of 14 residues. CDR1 and CDR2 from the germline V gene are MNHEY and SMNVEV (reference sequence). The CDR3 bases are TGTGCCAGCAGTCCTGGACAGCGGAGTCAGCCCCAGCATTTT. Protein product: CASSPGQRSQPQHF.

Comment on this clone: Additional DNA sequences in this sample encode the identical CDR3. The chain carries TRBV18 and TRBJ1-1; D is ambiguous. The CDR3 totals 13 residues. V was trimmed by 6 bases and J by 1 base, leaving 9 bases between them. Germline lookup yields CDR1 KGHSH and CDR2 LQKENI. As DNA, the CDR3 is TGTGCCAGCTCCCCGGGTCAGAACACTGAAGCTTTCTTT. It translates to CASSPGQNTEAFF.

This chain uses TRBV19 with TRBJ2-7; the match to TRBD2 covers 7 bases. This CDR3 has 15 amino acids. The V gene end was trimmed by 3 bases and the J gene end by 4 bases; junction bases not matched to a gene: 9. CDR1 LNHDA and CDR2 SQIVND come from the germline V gene (reference sequence). The CDR3 region is CASSIRRDYEYEQYF. The CDR3 nucleotides are TGTGCCAGTAGTATCCGCCGGGACTATGAATACGAGCAGTACTTC.

V is TRBV7-3 and J is TRBJ2-1, with D possibly TRBD1 on 6 matching bases. V dropped 6 bases and J dropped 3 bases, with 9 bases sitting between them. The germline V gene has CDR1 SGHTA and CDR2 FQGTGA. This CDR3 comprises 13 residues. CDR3 nucleotide sequence: TGTGCCAGCAGTTCGGACAGCTACAATGAGCAGTTCTTC. It codes for CASSSDSYNEQFF.

This chain connects TRBV16 to TRBJ1-6; tentatively, D is TRBD1 (6 bases). Trimming removed 4 bases from V and 7 bases from J, with 14 bases in between. Germline-derived CDR1 and CDR2 are KGHSY and FQNENV. The length of the CDR3 is 15 residues. As DNA, the CDR3 is TGTGCCAGCAGCCTTTCGGGGGGGGCCAATTCACCCCTCCACTTT. Amino acid sequence: CASSLSGGANSPLHF.

This clone was seen only once. The V call is TRBV5-1, the J call TRBJ1-1, with unresolved D. This CDR3 spans 14 amino acids. The V gene lost 5 bases and the J gene lost 0 bases, with 11 bases spanning the gap. Germline-derived CDR1 and CDR2 are SGHRS and YFSETQ. CDR3 sequence: CASSWNPVNTEAFF. CDR3 nucleotide sequence: TGCGCCAGCAGTTGGAATCCGGTGAACACTGAAGCTTTCTTT.

This rearrangement joins TRBV7-2 to TRBJ1-1, with D perhaps TRBD1 (5 bases). The CDR3 sequence is 15 residues long. The V end lost 1 base, the J end lost 1 base, and 10 bases lay between the germline ends. Germline V gene sequence: CDR1 SGHTA, CDR2 FQGNSA. This chain's CDR3 is CASSLVGGTNTEAFF. Here the CDR3 DNA reads TGTGCCAGCAGCTTAGTGGGGGGGACGAACACTGAAGCTTTCTTT.

The chain is built from TRBV10-3 and TRBJ2-1; 7 positions agree with TRBD1. Germline loops: CDR1 ENHRY, CDR2 SYGVKD. V was clipped by 6 bases and J by 7 bases; unmatched bases: 6. CDR3 size: 13 residues. The CDR3 sequence: CAISGTASNEQFF. CDR3 DNA sequence: TGTGCCATCAGCGGGACAGCCTCTAATGAGCAGTTCTTC.

The chain carries TRBV7-3 and TRBJ2-7, with 10 bases fitting TRBD1. The CDR3 has 15 residues. With 2 bases clipped from V and 5 bases from J, the junction kept 6 bases outside the gene matches. CDR1 and CDR2 from the germline V gene are SGHTA and FQGTGA. CDR3 sequence reads: CASSLRGDRGHEQYF. Written as DNA, the CDR3 is TGTGCCAGCAGCTTACGGGGGGACAGGGGCCACGAGCAGTACTTC.

Remarks on this clone: Compared with germline, one end of the junction differs, possibly owing to a read error. The chain has TRBV7-2 and TRBJ2-7, with 8 bases lining up with TRBD2. In germline, CDR1 is SGHTA, CDR2 FQGNSA. The CDR3 runs 15 residues. Here the CDR3 reads CASSQESGSVYEQYF. CDR3 coding DNA: TGCGCCAGCAGCCAAGAAAGCGGGAGTGTCTACGAGCAGTACTTC.

The rearrangement uses TRBV30 and TRBJ1-4; D might be TRBD1 (5 bases). CDR3 length: 14 residues. V gave up 2 bases and J gave up 12 bases, with 19 bases separating them. Germline V gene sequence: CDR1 GTSNPN, CDR2 SVGIG (reference sequence). In DNA form, the CDR3 reads TGTGCCTGGAGTCTTAGGACAACGGGCGTAGAACTGTTTTTT. Amino acids: CAWSLRTTGVELFF.

This chain joins TRBV28 and TRBJ2-3; 9 bases are a match to TRBD2. Germline V lookup: CDR1 MDHEN, CDR2 SYDVKM. This CDR3 has 16 amino acids. The V and J ends lost 3 bases and 6 bases, in that order; junction bases with no gene match: 10. DNA for the CDR3: TGTGCCAGCAGTTTTCCCCAGGCGGGAGGGCCTGATACGCAGTATTTT. Protein sequence: CASSFPQAGGPDTQYF.

The chain recombines TRBV28 with TRBJ1-3; D ambiguous. The CDR3 runs 16 residues. CDR1 is MDHEN, CDR2 SYDVKM, per germline. Trimming shortened V by 5 bases and J by 0 bases, and 14 bases separated the two germline ends. CDR3 nucleotide sequence: TGTGCCAGCAGTCCCGGTGACCGGCACTCTGGAAACACCATATATTTT. This gives the protein CASSPGDRHSGNTIYF. The full variable domain, in which reference TRBV28 and TRBJ1-3 provide the parts outside the CDR3, is DVKVTQSSRYLVKRTGEKVFLECVQDMDHENMFWYRQDPGLGLRLIYFSYDVKMKEKGDIPEGYSVSREKKERFSLILESASTNQTSMYLCASSPGDRHSGNTIYFGEGSWLTVV.

This chain connects TRBV28 to TRBJ2-1; 7 bases fit TRBD2. Unmatched junction bases numbered 2, after V lost 7 bases and J lost 2 bases. Per germline, CDR1 MDHEN and CDR2 SYDVKM. The CDR3 spans 13 residues. DNA of the CDR3: TGTGCCAGCAAGCGGGGAACCTACAATGAGCAGTTCTTC. This codes for CASKRGTYNEQFF.

The chain employs TRBV18 and TRBJ1-1; D remains ambiguous. Germline V gene data show CDR1 as KGHSH and CDR2 as LQKENI. V was pared by 6 bases and J by 0 bases, with 17 bases between. CDR3 size: 16 residues. The CDR3 here is CASSLNAGGMNTEAFF. CDR3 DNA sequence: TGTGCCAGCTCCCTAAACGCGGGAGGAATGAACACTGAAGCTTTCTTT.

This clone was picked up one time. This chain uses TRBV4-2 with TRBJ1-6; TRBD1 might be the D (5 bases). V was pared by 1 base and J by 9 bases, with 13 bases between. Germline assignment: CDR1 LGHNA and CDR2 YNFKEQ. The CDR3 has 15 residues. Here the CDR3 reads CASSQAGARGSPLHF. The CDR3 DNA sequence: TGTGCCAGCAGCCAAGCCGGGGCCAGAGGTTCACCCCTCCACTTT.

This chain joins TRBV15 and TRBJ2-1; no clear D. From germline, CDR1 is LNHNV and CDR2 YYDKDF (reference sequence). Trimming cost V 3 bases and J 9 bases, with 9 bases left between them. This CDR3 has 12 residues. The CDR3 protein is CATSSPPGEQFF. In nucleotides, the CDR3 is TGTGCCACCAGCAGCCCCCCGGGTGAGCAGTTCTTC.

This chain connects TRBV25-1 to TRBJ2-7; 8 positions match TRBD1. The germline CDR1 and CDR2 sequences are MGHDK and SYGVNS. The CDR3 extends over 16 amino acids. J was trimmed by 5 bases and V by 3 bases; bases with no gene match: 12. The CDR3 sequence: CASSDPRTGRYDEQYF. In DNA, the CDR3 is TGTGCCAGCAGTGATCCCCGGACAGGGCGGTACGACGAGCAGTACTTC.